This T cell receptor (beta chain) came from a study of neurological immune-mediated disorders. Findings of the study overall: HTLV-1-associated myelopathy had the most TCR clonal expansion, whereas multiple sclerosis had the least (lower than in healthy controls).

The time point was: longitudinal time-point 2. TCRdb re-derived calls from the 5' RACE reads in MiXCR, one entry per CDR3 protein. Seen here are 100,000 or so distinct CDR3 sequences, 13% observed once, and the top ten hold just under 5%. In its sample, this clonotype was seen many times. No antigen is known for it. This CDR3 spans 15 amino acids. Trimming cost V 3 bases and J 2 bases; bases outside gene matches: 5. Germline values: CDR1 SGHKS, CDR2 YYEKEE (reference sequence). Sample: PBMCs. The sequence was collected from a female donor with HTLV-1-associated myelopathy (HAM/TSP). The V call is TRBV5-5, the J call TRBJ2-7; 10 bases agree with TRBD1. Written as DNA, the CDR3 is TGTGCCAGCAGCTCGATCGGACAGGGGGCCTACGAGCAGTACTTC. This sequence encodes CASSSIGQGAYEQYF.